These 24 T cell receptor beta chains share one sample of origin, sequenced in a study of Graves' ophthalmopathy and Graves' hyperthyroidism. Amplification from RNA transcripts yielded the TCR beta CDR3 regions. RT-PCR in the first round used HTBI primers; a second-round multiplex PCR followed. TCRdb analysed the multiplex PCR reads with MiXCR anew, one entry per CDR3 protein. The table has about 380,000 distinct CDR3 sequences, 15% seen once. What was sequenced was peripheral blood. These receptors were taken from a woman under 30 with stable Graves' hyperthyroidism.

In its sample, this clonotype was seen many times. This sequence joins TRBV6-5 and TRBJ1-6; 9 nucleotides match TRBD1. Germline CDR1 and CDR2: MNHEY and SVGAGI. With 2 bases clipped from V and 11 bases from J, the junction kept 7 bases outside the gene matches. The CDR3 runs 15 residues. The CDR3 protein is CASSYGTGFRTPLHF. For the CDR3, the DNA is TGTGCCAGCAGTTACGGGACAGGGTTTCGAACACCCCTCCACTTT.

The chain joins TRBV4-2 to TRBJ2-5; D not certain. Germline CDR1 is LGHNA and CDR2 is YNFKEQ. V was shortened by 1 base and J by 5 bases, with 11 bases between the two germline ends. CDR3 length: 14 amino acids. CDR3 in amino acids: CASSQGAEVETQYF. CDR3 nucleotide sequence: TGTGCCAGCAGCCAAGGGGCCGAGGTGGAGACCCAGTACTTC.

The chain combines TRBV7-2 with TRBJ2-7; 8 bases match TRBD2. V lost 2 bases, J lost 3 bases, and 6 bases stayed unmatched. Germline V lookup: CDR1 SGHTA, CDR2 FQGNSA. CDR3 length: 15 amino acids. CDR3 sequence (DNA): TGTGCCAGCAGCTTAATCGGCCGGGGGGGCTACGAGCAGTACTTC. Its translation is CASSLIGRGGYEQYF.

Details on this clonotype: One end of the junction varies from germline; a read error may be responsible. The rearrangement joins TRBV4-2 to TRBJ2-6; tentative D call: TRBD2 (5 bases). This CDR3 spans 17 amino acids. The germline V gene has CDR1 LGHNA and CDR2 YNFKEQ. The CDR3 sequence is CASSQLAASSRANVLTF. DNA of the CDR3: TGTGCCAGCAGCCAGCTAGCAGCCAGCTCTAGGGCCAACGTCCTGACTTTC.

With regard to this clonotype: A single base separates this from a much larger clone, so it may be a read error. The chain has TRBV12-3 or TRBV12-4 and TRBJ1-1; 10 positions agree with TRBD1. V was clipped by 6 bases and J by 3 bases; unmatched bases: 7. The CDR3 is made up of 15 amino acids. This chain's CDR3 is CASRSQTGGYTEAFF. CDR3 coding DNA: TGTGCCAGCAGGTCCCAGACAGGGGGCTACACTGAAGCTTTCTTT.

Many counts were recorded for this clonotype. This chain joins TRBV13 and TRBJ1-6, with unresolved D. This CDR3 region has 17 residues. The germline V and J ends were trimmed by 5 bases and 5 bases, with 19 bases remaining between them. Germline-derived CDR1 and CDR2 are PRHDT and FYEKMQ (reference sequence). CDR3 nucleotide sequence: TGTGCCAGCAGCCAGTTCAGGCGAAGTGGCGATAATTCACCCCTCCACTTT. The encoded protein is CASSQFRRSGDNSPLHF.

This clonotype was seen a handful of times. The chain carries TRBV6-1 and TRBJ2-3; 7 bases map to TRBD1. This CDR3 is built from 16 residues. Per germline, CDR1 MNHNS and CDR2 SASEGT. V lost 7 bases and J lost 0; bases outside the gene matches: 10. The CDR3 sequence is CASNFPGGLSTDTQYF. DNA of the CDR3: TGTGCCAGCAATTTTCCAGGGGGATTGAGCACAGATACGCAGTATTTT.

This clonotype was detected many times. The V call is TRBV4-1, the J call TRBJ2-5, with D perhaps being TRBD1 or TRBD2 (5 bases each). The CDR3 spans 16 residues. Trimming removed 1 base at V and 2 bases at J, with 14 bases between. The germline CDR1 and CDR2 sequences are MGHRA and YSYEKL. The CDR3 here is CASSQAAGTQQETQYF. The CDR3 coding sequence is TGCGCCAGCAGCCAAGCAGCCGGGACCCAACAAGAGACCCAGTACTTC.

This clonotype was picked up many times. V is TRBV12-3 or TRBV12-4 and J is TRBJ2-5, with TRBD1 identical over 9 bases. Trimming cost V 6 bases and J 5 bases; bases outside gene matches: 7. The CDR3 runs 14 residues. CDR3 sequence: CASRGTGTWETQYF. CDR3 coding DNA: TGTGCCAGCAGGGGGACAGGGACTTGGGAGACCCAGTACTTC.

This clonotype was recorded a few times. The chain combines TRBV2 with TRBJ2-7, with no clear D. The V end was cut by 1 base, the J end by 2 bases, with 6 bases between. The CDR3 loop spans 13 amino acids. Per the germline V gene, CDR1 is SNHLY and CDR2 is FYNNEI. In DNA form, the CDR3 reads TGTGCCAGCAGTGAAGATATGGCCTACGAGCAGTACTTC. As protein: CASSEDMAYEQYF.

This clonotype was detected ten times or more. The rearrangement links TRBV19 to TRBJ1-1, with D possibly TRBD1 on 6 matching bases. V was trimmed by 7 bases and J by 1 base, leaving 22 bases between them. The length of the CDR3 is 17 residues. The germline CDR1 and CDR2 sequences are LNHDA and SQIVND (reference sequence). The CDR3 DNA follows: TGTGCCAGTACCAGTATATTAGGGGGGGGCTCGAACACTGAAGCTTTCTTT. Translated, it gives CASTSILGGGSNTEAFF.

This clonotype has a count of ten or more. The chain joins TRBV27 to TRBJ1-1; TRBD1 agrees at 7 bases. There are 14 residues in the CDR3. V shed 7 bases, J shed 3 bases, and the junction held 8 bases outside the gene matches. Germline V gives CDR1 MNHEY, CDR2 SMNVEV (reference sequence). CDR3 DNA sequence: TGTGCCAGCACCCCGTACAGGGGTGACACTGAAGCTTTCTTT. Its protein product is CASTPYRGDTEAFF.

This clonotype was counted many times. The rearrangement uses TRBV2 and TRBJ1-1, with no clear D. The CDR3 spans 14 residues. Germline lookup yields CDR1 SNHLY and CDR2 FYNNEI. The ends were cut back, 6 bases at V and 0 bases at J, with 11 bases in the middle. This CDR3 reads CASSPVRVNTEAFF. In DNA, the CDR3 is TGTGCCAGCAGCCCCGTAAGAGTGAACACTGAAGCTTTCTTT.

This clonotype was seen ten or more times. The chain uses TRBV9 and TRBJ2-7, with D tentatively TRBD2 (5 bases). The CDR3 is 14 amino acids. Per the germline V gene, CDR1 is SGDLS and CDR2 is YYNGEE. Trimming cost V 0 bases and J 3 bases, with 10 bases left between them. In DNA form, the CDR3 reads TGTGCCAGCAGCGTAGGGGCGGGCCTCTACGAGCAGTACTTC. It codes for CASSVGAGLYEQYF.

This clonotype was recorded many times. The chain carries TRBV20-1 and TRBJ1-1; possible D gene TRBD1, 5 bases. This CDR3 comprises 12 residues. The germline V and J ends were trimmed by 3 bases and 7 bases, with 12 bases remaining between them. Germline V gene data show CDR1 as DFQATT and CDR2 as SNEGSKA (reference sequence). CDR3: CSASRGAIEAFF. The CDR3, as DNA: TGCAGTGCTAGCCGAGGGGCGATTGAAGCTTTCTTT.

This chain links TRBV7-8 with TRBJ2-2; the match to TRBD2 covers 7 bases. CDR1 and CDR2 (germline): SGHVS, FQNEAQ. The CDR3 is 16 amino acids. J was trimmed by 4 bases and V by 3 bases; bases with no gene match: 8. CDR3 sequence (DNA): TGTGCCAGCAGCTTCGAAGCGGGGAGACCCACCGGGGAGCTGTTTTTT. Translated, it gives CASSFEAGRPTGELFF.

For this clonotype: One base away lies a much larger clone, so this may be a sequencing read error. This chain connects TRBV3-1 to TRBJ2-7, with 12 bases matching TRBD1. V trimming: 3 bases; J trimming: 5 bases; junction bases outside the gene matches: 2. This CDR3 region has 14 residues. The germline V gene encodes CDR1 LGHDT and CDR2 YNNKEL (reference sequence). CDR3: CASSHGTGGDEQYV. The CDR3 DNA is TGTGCCAGCAGCCATGGGACAGGGGGCGACGAGCAGTACGTC.

In its sample, this clonotype was seen many times. The CDR3 here is CASTLPQGTEAFF. The DNA of the CDR3 is TGTGCCAGTACCCTCCCACAAGGGACTGAAGCTTTCTTT. The rearrangement links TRBV19 to TRBJ1-1; D uncertain. CDR3 size: 13 residues. Germline CDR1 is LNHDA and CDR2 is SQIVND (reference sequence). V lost 7 bases to trimming and J lost 5 bases, with 14 bases between them.

This clonotype was observed at least ten times. The chain combines TRBV6-2 or TRBV6-3 with TRBJ1-1, with D unclear. Deletions cut 3 bases from V and 0 bases from J, with 20 bases between. CDR3 length: 18 residues. Germline CDR1 and CDR2: MNHEY and SVGEGT. CDR3 protein: CASSYNFVGNKMNTEAFF. In DNA, the CDR3 is TGTGCCAGCAGTTATAATTTTGTAGGTAACAAAATGAACACTGAAGCTTTCTTT.

This clonotype was recorded many times. This rearrangement joins TRBV6-5 to TRBJ1-1; tentatively, D is TRBD1 (5 bases). Trimming stripped 4 bases from V and 4 bases from J, with 10 bases between. Germline CDR1 MNHEY, CDR2 SVGAGI. The CDR3 runs to 13 residues. The CDR3 loop reads CASSSPGGTEAFF. The CDR3 DNA reads as TGTGCCAGCAGTTCGCCCGGGGGCACTGAAGCTTTCTTT.

This clonotype was seen many times. J is TRBJ1-5 and V is TRBV2; unclear D gene. CDR1 and CDR2 (germline): SNHLY, FYNNEI. The CDR3 has 13 residues. Trimming removed 7 bases from V and 6 bases from J, with 13 bases in between. The CDR3 here is CASIGRESQPQHF. The CDR3 DNA is TGTGCCAGCATAGGTAGGGAATCTCAGCCCCAGCATTTT.

This clonotype has ten or more counts. The chain joins TRBV12-3 or TRBV12-4 to TRBJ1-1, with a possible D match to TRBD1 (6 bases). V was cut by 6 bases and J by 3 bases, with 17 bases left in between. The CDR3 covers 15 residues. As DNA, the CDR3 is TGTGCCAGCAGCCCCCCGGGGGCGCTTCACACTGAAGCTTTCTTT. This encodes CASSPPGALHTEAFF.

This clonotype was found many times. The V call is TRBV24-1, the J call TRBJ2-5; 7 bases agree with TRBD1. The germline CDR1 and CDR2 sequences are KGHDR and SFDVKD. Trimming removed 4 bases from V and 5 bases from J; junction bases left unmatched: 9. CDR3 length: 15 amino acids. CDR3 loop: CATSDPTGQTETQYF. DNA for the CDR3: TGTGCCACCAGTGACCCGACAGGGCAGACGGAGACCCAGTACTTC.

This clonotype was seen at least ten times. V usage is TRBV24-1 and J usage is TRBJ1-2, with D tentatively TRBD1 (5 bases). This CDR3 spans 14 amino acids. Per the germline V gene, CDR1 is KGHDR and CDR2 is SFDVKD. Trimming took off 3 bases at V and 2 bases at J, with 9 bases between the two ends. The CDR3 DNA is TGTGCCACCAGTGATATTGACAGAAACTATGGCTACACCTTC. It is translated as CATSDIDRNYGYTF.